The 18 T cell receptor beta chains given below trace back to one sample, sequenced in a study of OX40 agonist ivuxolimab in advanced cancers. Library creation used the immunoSEQ multiplex PCR assay. This immuneACCESS table, as held by TCRdb, lists in-frame sequences with V and J called but not all clones. Of the missing ones, under half trace to an unresolved V gene in checked studies; the others have no known cause. The sample table lists tens of thousands of clones, over 65% of them with a count of one. In total, the top ten clones hold around 10% of the sample. The sample consisted of CD4+ or CD8+ T cells sorted from blood, taken in a trial of the OX40 agonist ivuxolimab. The receptors were sampled from an adult with an advanced solid tumor such as melanoma, head and neck, liver or kidney cancer.

This chain connects TRBV6-1 to TRBJ1-1; TRBD1 matches 8 bases. CDR3 length equals 14 residues. V lost 4 bases, J lost 0 bases, and 1 base stayed unmatched. Germline CDR1 is MNHNS and CDR2 is SASEGT. The CDR3 DNA sequence: TGTGCCAGCAGTGGACAGGGGTTGAACACTGAAGCTTTCTTT. This gives the protein CASSGQGLNTEAFF.

This chain links TRBV4-1 with TRBJ1-2; no firm D call. V was clipped by 5 bases and J by 3 bases, with 16 bases between them. The CDR3 covers 15 residues. Germline CDR1 reads MGHRA; CDR2 reads YSYEKL. The CDR3 here is CASSSEPPIDYGYTF. The CDR3, as DNA: TGCGCCAGCAGCTCGGAACCCCCCATAGACTATGGCTACACCTTC.

The gene calls are TRBV27 and TRBJ2-3; D remains ambiguous. The V gene lost 7 bases and the J gene lost 2 bases, with 10 bases spanning the gap. Germline V gives CDR1 MNHEY, CDR2 SMNVEV (reference sequence). The CDR3 has 13 amino acids. The DNA for the CDR3 is TGTGCCAGCAAGGGCAGAAACACAGATACGCAGTATTTT. As protein: CASKGRNTDTQYF.

This clone counts as medium-sized. The V gene is TRBV6-5, the J gene TRBJ1-1; D uncertain. Germline V gives CDR1 MNHEY, CDR2 SVGAGI. The CDR3 length is 13 residues. V shed 2 bases and J shed 1 base, with 5 bases lying between them. For the CDR3, the DNA is TGTGCCAGCAGTTACACGGAGAACACTGAAGCTTTCTTT. Its protein product is CASSYTENTEAFF.

The chain recombines TRBV9 with TRBJ2-7; 8 bases line up with TRBD2. The junction had 8 bases not matched to a gene; V was cut back by 0 bases and J by 3 bases. The CDR3 runs 16 residues. Germline lookup yields CDR1 SGDLS and CDR2 YYNGEE. The CDR3 region has the DNA TGTGCCAGCAGCGTAGCAGGGCTAGCGGGCAACTACGAGCAGTACTTC. Residues: CASSVAGLAGNYEQYF.

The count of this clone is one. This rearrangement joins TRBV19 to TRBJ2-1; 11 bases are shared with TRBD2. Germline V gene lookup returns CDR1 LNHDA and CDR2 SQIVND (reference sequence). The CDR3 contains 16 residues. The V segment lost 3 bases and the J segment 4 bases; nucleotides outside the gene matches: 5. CDR3 nucleotides: TGTGCCAGTAGTATCTCGACTAGCGGGACTTACAATGAGCAGTTCTTC. It specifies CASSISTSGTYNEQFF. Full variable domain (outside the CDR3, taken from reference TRBV19 and TRBJ2-1): DGGITQSPKYLFRKEGQNVTLSCEQNLNHDAMYWYRQDPGQGLRLIYYSQIVNDFQKGDIAEGYSVSREKKESFPLTVTSAQKNPTAFYLCASSISTSGTYNEQFFGPGTRLTVL.

The rearrangement joins TRBV19 to TRBJ1-5, with D possibly TRBD1 on 5 matching bases. Trimming stripped 3 bases from V and 3 bases from J, with 9 bases between. The CDR3 length is 14 residues. Germline V CDR1 and CDR2: LNHDA, SQIVND (reference sequence). CDR3 DNA sequence: TGTGCCAGTAGTATCCGGGACCCCAATCAGCCCCAGCATTTT. Amino acid sequence: CASSIRDPNQPQHF.

The chain couples TRBV9 to TRBJ2-5, with TRBD1 as a possible D gene (6 bases). CDR3 length: 14 residues. CDR1 and CDR2 from the germline V gene are SGDLS and YYNGEE. The V end was cut by 5 bases, the J end by 2 bases, with 13 bases between. CDR3 residues: CASRFDRIQETQYF. The DNA for the CDR3 is TGTGCCAGCAGATTCGACAGGATACAAGAGACCCAGTACTTC.

V usage is TRBV5-6 and J usage is TRBJ2-1, with 9 bases that match TRBD1. The V gene's germline CDR1 is SGHDT and CDR2 YYEEEE. The V segment lost 4 bases and the J segment 7 bases; nucleotides outside the gene matches: 3. The CDR3 is 13 amino acids. The CDR3: CASSGGTGNEQFF. CDR3 nucleotide sequence: TGTGCCAGCAGCGGCGGGACAGGGAATGAGCAGTTCTTC.

The chain uses TRBV5-1 and TRBJ2-7; a possible D gene is TRBD1 (5 bases). CDR1 is SGHRS and CDR2 is YFSETQ in the germline V gene. The CDR3 loop spans 13 amino acids. V dropped 1 base and J dropped 1 base, with 6 bases sitting between them. CDR3 in amino acids: CASSLTGSYEQYF. CDR3 in DNA: TGCGCCAGCAGCTTGACAGGATCCTACGAGCAGTACTTC. Filled out from reference TRBV5-1 and TRBJ2-7, the complete variable domain reads KAGVTQTPRYLIKTRGQQVTLSCSPISGHRSVSWYQQTPGQGLQFLFEYFSETQRNKGNFPGRFSGRQFSNSRSEMNVSTLELGDSALYLCASSLTGSYEQYFGPGTRLTVT.

V is TRBV28 and J is TRBJ1-1; no firm D call. The CDR3 contains 12 residues. Per germline, CDR1 MDHEN and CDR2 SYDVKM. V lost 3 bases to trimming and J lost 7 bases, with 9 bases between them. The CDR3 DNA reads as TGTGCCAGCAGTTTTGGCCCTCGTGAAGCTTTCTTT. This gives the protein CASSFGPREAFF.

This clone appeared a few times. The chain is built from TRBV15 and TRBJ1-6; TRBD1 is a possible D gene (5 bases). V lost 5 bases, J lost 7 bases, and 15 bases lay in between. The germline gives CDR1 LNHNV, CDR2 YYDKDF (reference sequence). The CDR3 has 15 amino acids. CDR3 nucleotides: TGTGCCACCAGCGCAAGCGGGACTAGGAATTCACCCCTCCACTTT. This sequence encodes CATSASGTRNSPLHF.

On this clone itself: Other nucleotide sequences from this sample produce the same CDR3. This chain connects TRBV27 to TRBJ2-5, with 13 nucleotides matching TRBD2. Germline-derived CDR1 and CDR2 are MNHEY and SMNVEV (reference sequence). V shed 5 bases and J 1 base; nucleotides not matched to a gene: 1. The CDR3 runs to 15 residues. Written as DNA, the CDR3 is TGTGCCAGCAGTAGACTAGCGGGGGGCCAAGAGACCCAGTACTTC. Encoded protein: CASSRLAGGQETQYF.

This clone was found once. This chain uses TRBV5-6 with TRBJ1-4; no reliable D call. V was cut by 0 bases and J by 3 bases, with 3 bases left in between. The CDR3 contains 13 residues. The germline V gene encodes CDR1 SGHDT and CDR2 YYEEEE. Here the CDR3 DNA reads TGTGCCAGCAGCTTGGGGTCTAATGAAAAACTGTTTTTT. Its protein product is CASSLGSNEKLFF.

The V call is TRBV29-1, the J call TRBJ2-3; D ambiguous. Trimming stripped 2 bases from V and 0 bases from J, with 9 bases between. The germline V gene encodes CDR1 SQVTM and CDR2 ANQGSEA. The CDR3 is made up of 14 amino acids. The CDR3 coding sequence is TGCAGCGTTGAAAGGGATGCTAGCACAGATACGCAGTATTTT. Its protein is CSVERDASTDTQYF.

This clone was seen a handful of times. The rearrangement uses TRBV27 and TRBJ1-1; D not resolved. This CDR3 has 13 amino acids. Trimming took 8 bases from V and 8 from J, leaving 18 bases between them. CDR1 MNHEY and CDR2 SMNVEV come from the germline V gene (reference sequence). This CDR3 is CASRPQPLLEAFF. The CDR3 nucleotides are TGTGCCAGCCGCCCGCAGCCACTACTCGAAGCTTTCTTT.

The gene calls are TRBV5-1 and TRBJ2-4; D is perhaps TRBD1 (6 bases). The CDR3 contains 13 residues. With 5 bases removed from V and 8 bases from J, the gap between germline ends came to 14 bases. Germline lookup yields CDR1 SGHRS and CDR2 YFSETQ. The CDR3 DNA is TGCGCCAGCAGTCAGGACAGCCACGACATTCAGTACTTC. Translated: CASSQDSHDIQYF.

V and J are TRBV5-1 and TRBJ2-7; D possibly corresponds to TRBD2 (6 bases). The CDR3 totals 15 residues. CDR1 SGHRS and CDR2 YFSETQ come from the germline V gene. Trimming cost V 0 bases and J 3 bases, with 13 bases left between them. This CDR3 reads CASSLAVAAFYEQYF. Written as DNA, the CDR3 is TGCGCCAGCAGCTTGGCGGTAGCGGCCTTCTACGAGCAGTACTTC.